The following is a T cell receptor beta chain sequence with its context. The data are from a study of blood T cell repertoires in COVID-19. Study-level background: Material from acute and convalescent COVID-19 was sourced from the United States, Italy and Spain. PBMCs, B-cell-depleted T cells, or T cells were the source of the cDNA or gDNA that made up the material.

Per the study methods: Nucleated cell number was recorded as an estimate derived from reference gene primer amplification. Some clones are missing from TCRdb's copy, which holds only in-frame ones; the method was immunoSEQ multiplex PCR. V and J calls and clone size are copied from that table; D and trimming were computed from the DNA. The sample includes around 83,000 clones, 85% seen only once; the top ten take about 15%. V lost 8 bases and J lost 4, with 14 bases in between. Per germline, CDR1 WNHNN and CDR2 SYGVQD (reference sequence). The CDR3 contains 14 residues. The sequence derives from a woman between 70 and 85 years old with acute or convalescent COVID-19. Sequenced input: peripheral blood. The chain is built from TRBV10-1 and TRBJ2-2; D not resolved. CDR3 region: CASGTGSITGELFF. CDR3 coding DNA: TGCGCCAGCGGTACCGGGTCCATCACCGGGGAGCTGTTTTTT.